This entry features one TCR beta chain sequence. Germline lookup yields CDR1 SNHLY and CDR2 FYNNEI. Trimming removed 8 bases at V and 0 bases at J, with 14 bases between. The CDR3 runs to 15 residues. This entry is derived from a study of blood T cell repertoires in COVID-19. Study details: COVID-19 samples, acute and convalescent, were from the United States, Italy and Spain.

In the original processing: Amplifying reference gene primers gave estimates of nucleated cell counts. The data were produced by immunoSEQ multiplex PCR, yet TCRdb's version contains in-frame clones alone and is incomplete. V and J calls and clone size follow that table, whereas D and trimming were derived from the DNA. The table shows 300,000 to 450,000 clones, with roughly 80% occurring only once. The clonotype was recovered from a human donor with acute or convalescent COVID-19. The donor label of this sample is uncertain. V usage is TRBV2 and J usage is TRBJ2-1; possible D gene TRBD2, 5 bases. The sequenced sample was peripheral blood. CDR3 bases: TGTGCCAGCTTTAGGACGGGAAGCTCCTACAATGAGCAGTTCTTC. Protein sequence: CASFRTGSSYNEQFF.